The 20 T cell receptor beta chains below all came from one sample that was sequenced in a study of cytomegalovirus exposure and HLA in healthy donors. The protocol was immunoSEQ multiplex PCR, while the TCRdb copy is restricted to in-frame clones and leaves out a portion. The sample has 140,000 or so clones; about nine tenths are singletons. The sequencing sample was made of PBMCs. The receptors were sampled from a man between 18 and 29 years old in good health and CMV-seropositive.

A remark on this clone: The sample contains more than one DNA sequence encoding this CDR3. The chain is built from TRBV5-1 and TRBJ2-7, with a possible D match to TRBD2 (5 bases). The CDR3 totals 12 residues. Germline CDR1 reads SGHRS; CDR2 reads YFSETQ. Trimming left V 4 bases short and J 3 bases short, with 8 bases between. The CDR3: CASSLSDYEQYF. In nucleotides, the CDR3 is TGCGCCAGCAGCCTTAGCGACTACGAGCAGTACTTC.

A single count supports this clone. V usage is TRBV29-1 and J usage is TRBJ2-7; 13 bases match TRBD2. CDR1 SQVTM and CDR2 ANQGSEA come from the germline V gene. The CDR3 is made up of 14 amino acids. Germline trimming cut 6 bases from V and 4 bases from J; bases unmatched to any gene: 6. CDR3 DNA sequence: TGCAGCGTGGAACTAGCGGGAGGGATGTACGAGCAGTACTTC. Its protein is CSVELAGGMYEQYF.

Comments on this clone: The junction departs from germline at one end; a sequencing error may be responsible. This chain links TRBV7-7 with TRBJ2-5; 11 bases fit TRBD2. The CDR3 runs 15 residues. The V gene's germline CDR1 is SSHAT and CDR2 FNYEAQ (reference sequence). CDR3 nucleotides: TGTGCTAGCAGCTTAGGACTAGCGGGTGGCGAGACCCAGTACTTC. Its protein product is CASSLGLAGGETQYF.

This chain connects TRBV6-5 to TRBJ1-5; 10 nucleotides align to TRBD1. CDR1 MNHEY and CDR2 SVGAGI come from the germline V gene. V lost 7 bases, J lost 2 bases, and 2 bases stayed unmatched. CDR3 size: 14 residues. The CDR3 coding sequence is TGTGCCAGCAAAGGGACAGGGGGCAATCAGCCCCAGCATTTT. Translation gives CASKGTGGNQPQHF.

The gene calls are TRBV9 and TRBJ1-2; 8 nucleotides match TRBD1. Germline CDR1 SGDLS, CDR2 YYNGEE. V was clipped by 3 bases and J by 8 bases; unmatched bases: 6. CDR3 size: 13 residues. The CDR3 sequence is CASSGGQGLGYTF. The CDR3 DNA is TGTGCCAGCAGCGGAGGACAGGGCCTGGGCTACACCTTC.

V is TRBV5-1 and J is TRBJ1-2; a possible D gene is TRBD1 (6 bases). The CDR3 runs 15 residues. Trimming removed 1 base from V and 5 bases from J, with 15 bases in between. Germline CDR1 SGHRS, CDR2 YFSETQ. CDR3 nucleotides: TGCGCCAGCAGCTTGAATGTAGGGGGTACATATGGCTACACCTTC. Translating gives CASSLNVGGTYGYTF.

The gene calls are TRBV4-1 and TRBJ1-1; a weak D match, TRBD1 (5 bases). V was cut by 5 bases and J by 3 bases, with 13 bases left in between. CDR3 length: 14 amino acids. Germline loops: CDR1 MGHRA, CDR2 YSYEKL. The CDR3: CASSLADSYTEAFF. CDR3 bases: TGCGCCAGCAGCTTAGCCGACAGCTACACTGAAGCTTTCTTT.

The CDR3 here is CASSSGLPGDYGYTF. DNA of the CDR3: TGTGCCAGCAGCTCAGGACTACCCGGGGACTATGGCTACACCTTC. The chain employs TRBV7-9 and TRBJ1-2; no definite D call. Germline V gene data show CDR1 as SEHNR and CDR2 as FQNEAQ (reference sequence). Trimming took off 4 bases at V and 3 bases at J, with 15 bases between the two ends. There are 15 residues in the CDR3.

This chain connects TRBV7-2 to TRBJ2-7; perhaps TRBD2 as D (6 bases). This CDR3 has 16 residues. Trimming took off 0 bases at V and 5 bases at J, with 17 bases between the two ends. From germline, CDR1 is SGHTA and CDR2 FQGNSA. DNA for the CDR3: TGTGCCAGCAGCTTAGCGGGGGAACTAGCATCCCACGAGCAGTACTTC. Translated: CASSLAGELASHEQYF.

The gene calls are TRBV5-1 and TRBJ1-6; 8 positions agree with TRBD1. The CDR3 spans 14 residues. Germline V CDR1 and CDR2: SGHRS, YFSETQ. V was pared by 5 bases and J by 9 bases, with 7 bases of the junction left unmatched. The CDR3 coding sequence is TGCGCCAGCAGGTTGACAGGGGATCGTTCACCCCTCCACTTT. This codes for CASRLTGDRSPLHF.

Here the CDR3 DNA reads TGTGCCAGCACTGTAGGACTAGCGGAAGAGACCCAGTACTTC. This translates into CASTVGLAEETQYF. The chain carries TRBV6-1 and TRBJ2-5, with 10 positions matching TRBD2. The CDR3 is 14 amino acids. V lost 7 bases and J lost 3; bases outside the gene matches: 5. Per the germline V gene, CDR1 is MNHNS and CDR2 is SASEGT.

This chain uses TRBV13 with TRBJ2-7, with a tentative D call TRBD1 (5 bases). The ends were cut back, 2 bases at V and 7 bases at J, with 12 bases in the middle. The germline CDR1 and CDR2 sequences are PRHDT and FYEKMQ (reference sequence). The CDR3 has 13 amino acids. In DNA form, the CDR3 reads TGTGCCAGCAGCTTAAGGGGTTCGAGGGAGCAGTACTTC. Translated: CASSLRGSREQYF.

This clone was detected a few times. The chain joins TRBV7-6 to TRBJ2-1, with D uncertain. This CDR3 has 16 residues. The V gene lost 1 base and the J gene lost 0 bases, with 10 bases spanning the gap. Germline values: CDR1 SGHVS, CDR2 FNYEAQ. The CDR3 loop is CASSLGQDSSYNEQFF. CDR3 coding DNA: TGTGCCAGCAGCTTAGGGCAGGATAGCTCCTACAATGAGCAGTTCTTC.

The rearrangement uses TRBV10-3 and TRBJ2-7; TRBD2 matches 11 bases. The CDR3 has 16 amino acids. Per germline, CDR1 ENHRY and CDR2 SYGVKD. The ends lost 3 bases at V and 2 bases at J; junction bases unmatched: 6. DNA of the CDR3: TGTGCCATCAGTGACCCTGGGACTAGCGGAGCCTACGAGCAGTACTTC. This encodes CAISDPGTSGAYEQYF.

The V call is TRBV19, the J call TRBJ1-1; D gene ambiguous. Trimming pared 1 base from V and 0 bases from J, leaving 9 bases between. CDR3 length equals 15 residues. CDR1 is LNHDA and CDR2 is SQIVND in the germline V gene (reference sequence). CDR3 region: CASSIVYSMNTEAFF. The CDR3 DNA reads TGTGCCAGTAGTATAGTTTACAGCATGAACACTGAAGCTTTCTTT.

In its sample, this clone was seen once. This chain connects TRBV7-9 to TRBJ1-2; the D gene is possibly TRBD1 (6 bases). V shed 5 bases and J shed 3 bases, with 16 bases lying between them. The CDR3 is made up of 15 amino acids. The germline V gene encodes CDR1 SEHNR and CDR2 FQNEAQ (reference sequence). CDR3 loop: CASSLKGGGDYGYTF. The CDR3 region has the DNA TGTGCCAGCAGCCTAAAGGGAGGGGGTGACTATGGCTACACCTTC.

The rearrangement uses TRBV11-1 and TRBJ1-3, with TRBD1 identical over 7 bases. Germline CDR1 SGHAT, CDR2 FQDESV (reference sequence). The CDR3 has 15 residues. With 5 bases clipped from V and 2 bases from J, the junction kept 6 bases outside the gene matches. The CDR3 protein is CASSRQGKTGNTIYF. DNA of the CDR3: TGTGCCAGCAGCCGACAGGGCAAGACTGGAAACACCATATATTTT.

This clone has a handful of counts. The V gene is TRBV5-1, the J gene TRBJ1-1; the D is unclear. The length of the CDR3 is 13 residues. Germline values: CDR1 SGHRS, CDR2 YFSETQ. V lost 2 bases, J lost 4 bases, and 9 bases lay in between. The CDR3, as DNA: TGCGCCAGCAGCTTTATATCGGGCACTGAAGCTTTCTTT. This codes for CASSFISGTEAFF.

The chain has TRBV19 and TRBJ1-2, with 7 nucleotides matching TRBD1. CDR3 length equals 16 residues. Germline V gene data show CDR1 as LNHDA and CDR2 as SQIVND (reference sequence). V lost 4 bases, J lost 7 bases, and 15 bases stayed unmatched. For the CDR3, the DNA is TGTGCCAGTAGTAATATCCCGGGACAGCGCGTTGGTGGCTACACCTTC. Translation: CASSNIPGQRVGGYTF.

The V gene is TRBV28, the J gene TRBJ1-2; no clear D. CDR1 and CDR2 from the germline V gene are MDHEN and SYDVKM. V was trimmed by 5 bases and J by 7 bases, leaving 11 bases between them. The length of the CDR3 is 12 residues. Here the CDR3 DNA reads TGTGCCAGCAGTCCCCAGGTATCTGGCTACACCTTC. It specifies CASSPQVSGYTF.